A single sample is the source of the 9 T cell receptor beta chains below, sequenced in a study of T cells after posttransplantation cyclophosphamide. Produced via immunoSEQ multiplex PCR; TCRdb's table is partial and in-frame only. Singletons are absent from the sample, which has about 7,700 clones. Cyclophosphamide on days +3 and +4 followed busulfan-fludarabine conditioning and a marrow graft. The specimen was PBMCs, collected after allogeneic stem cell transplant with posttransplant cyclophosphamide. Receptor source: a female patient in her fifties who received an allogeneic stem cell transplant from an unrelated donor, was CMV-positive, and had acute GVHD only. The graft donor may account for some of the T cells.

This clone was seen many times. The J gene is TRBJ2-7, the V gene TRBV10-3; D might be TRBD2 (5 bases). CDR3 length: 13 residues. With 6 bases removed from V and 4 bases from J, the gap between germline ends came to 13 bases. The germline gives CDR1 ENHRY, CDR2 SYGVKD. The CDR3 nucleotides are TGTGCCATCAGACGGGAAGAACTATACGAGCAGTACTTC. It specifies CAIRREELYEQYF.

The chain's CDR3 is CASSPLTSDETQYF. CDR3 coding DNA: TGTGCCAGCAGTCCTCTCACTAGCGATGAGACCCAGTACTTC. The J gene is TRBJ2-5, the V gene TRBV28; 7 bases agree with TRBD2. This CDR3 spans 14 amino acids. After removal of 5 bases from V and 5 bases from J, the junction contained 8 bases not matched to a gene. CDR1 is MDHEN and CDR2 is SYDVKM in the germline V gene.

This clone is deemed medium-sized. The chain is built from TRBV7-9 and TRBJ1-1; D might be TRBD1 (5 bases). Germline values: CDR1 SEHNR, CDR2 FQNEAQ (reference sequence). CDR3 length: 13 residues. V lost 2 bases, J lost 2 bases, and 6 bases lay in between. The CDR3 DNA reads TGTGCCAGCAGCTTACAGGGAAACACTGAAGCTTTCTTT. Translated: CASSLQGNTEAFF.

This clone came up many times. The rearrangement links TRBV30 to TRBJ1-2; 11 bases map to TRBD1. This CDR3 spans 11 amino acids. The junction had 0 bases not matched to a gene; V was cut back by 5 bases and J by 7 bases. Germline V gene lookup returns CDR1 GTSNPN and CDR2 SVGIG (reference sequence). CDR3 amino acids: CAWGTGGGYTF. The CDR3 bases are TGTGCCTGGGGGACAGGGGGTGGCTACACCTTC.

This clone ranks as medium-sized. The chain links TRBV5-4 to TRBJ2-4; 9 bases line up with TRBD2. Unmatched junction bases numbered 10, after V lost 0 bases and J lost 3 bases. Germline CDR1 and CDR2: SGHNT and YYREEE (reference sequence). This CDR3 has 18 residues. The CDR3 loop is CASSLDTVAGAGKNIQYF. CDR3 nucleotide sequence: TGTGCCAGCAGCTTGGACACGGTAGCGGGAGCAGGCAAAAACATTCAGTACTTC.

This clone was seen only a few times. CDR3 coding DNA: TGTGCCAGCAGCTTGGGGTTCGGCGGGCGCAGCTCCTACAATGAGCAGTTCTTC. It codes for CASSLGFGGRSSYNEQFF. The chain uses TRBV5-4 and TRBJ2-1, with a tentative D call TRBD2 (5 bases). CDR1 is SGHNT and CDR2 is YYREEE in the germline V gene (reference sequence). The CDR3 is 18 amino acids. Trimming left V 0 bases short and J 0 bases short, with 16 bases between.

This clone turned up a few times. This chain uses TRBV19 with TRBJ1-1; D not resolved. CDR1 and CDR2 from the germline V gene are LNHDA and SQIVND (reference sequence). Trimming stripped 7 bases from V and 4 bases from J, with 22 bases between. The CDR3 covers 16 residues. CDR3 sequence: CASTTGVGFRGTEAFF. In DNA form, the CDR3 reads TGTGCCAGTACCACCGGGGTGGGATTCCGGGGCACTGAAGCTTTCTTT.

Ten or more counts support this clone. The J gene is TRBJ2-3, the V gene TRBV7-2; TRBD2 might be the D (6 bases). V lost 5 bases to trimming and J lost 4 bases, with 7 bases between them. This CDR3 has 12 amino acids. CDR1 and CDR2 (germline): SGHTA, FQGNSA. The CDR3 DNA sequence: TGTGCCAGCAGCACTAGCCCAGATACGCAGTATTTT. Translating it yields CASSTSPDTQYF.

This clone is categorized as medium-sized. The rearrangement joins TRBV4-2 to TRBJ2-3; no clear D. The CDR3 totals 15 residues. CDR1 and CDR2 from the germline V gene are LGHNA and YNFKEQ. V gave up 1 base and J gave up 2 bases, with 10 bases separating them. In DNA, the CDR3 is TGTGCCAGCAGCCAAGGATTCGCGGTCACAGATACGCAGTATTTT. Translated: CASSQGFAVTDTQYF.